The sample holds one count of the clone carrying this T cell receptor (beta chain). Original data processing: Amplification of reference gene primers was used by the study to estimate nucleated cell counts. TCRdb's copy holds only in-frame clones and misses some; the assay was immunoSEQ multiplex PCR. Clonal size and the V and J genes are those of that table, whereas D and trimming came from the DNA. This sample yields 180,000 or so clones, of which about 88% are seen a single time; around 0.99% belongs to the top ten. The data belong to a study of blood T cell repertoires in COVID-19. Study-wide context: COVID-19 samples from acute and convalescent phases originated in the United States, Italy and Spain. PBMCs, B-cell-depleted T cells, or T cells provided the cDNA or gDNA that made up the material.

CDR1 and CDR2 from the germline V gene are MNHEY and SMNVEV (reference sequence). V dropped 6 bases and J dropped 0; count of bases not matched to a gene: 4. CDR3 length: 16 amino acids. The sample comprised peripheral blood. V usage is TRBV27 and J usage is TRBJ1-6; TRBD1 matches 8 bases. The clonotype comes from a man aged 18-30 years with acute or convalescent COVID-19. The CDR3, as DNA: TGTGCCAGCAGGAGACAGGGGTACTCCTATAATTCACCCCTCCACTTT. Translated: CASRRQGYSYNSPLHF.